What follows are 32 T cell receptor beta chains derived from one specimen sequenced in a study of T cell responses to AZD1222 COVID-19 vaccine. This table comes from immunoSEQ multiplex PCR, and its TCRdb copy is limited to in-frame clones, with some not included. The data hold more than 100,000 clones, with more than 85% observed a single time. Specimen: peripheral blood, collected 28 days after the second AZD1222 dose. The receptors here all came from an adult who received the AZD1222 COVID-19 vaccine.

The table lists this clone with a count of one. CDR3 sequence: CASSPDRANYGYTF. The DNA of the CDR3 is TGTGCCAGCTCACCGGACAGGGCTAACTATGGCTACACCTTC. J is TRBJ1-2 and V is TRBV18; the match to TRBD1 covers 8 bases. This CDR3 has 14 residues. Germline V gene data show CDR1 as KGHSH and CDR2 as LQKENI. V lost 3 bases, J lost 0 bases, and 0 bases stayed unmatched.

The V gene is TRBV5-1, the J gene TRBJ1-5; possible D gene TRBD1, 5 bases. This CDR3 region has 14 residues. Trimming stripped 5 bases from V and 4 bases from J, with 13 bases between. Germline CDR1 and CDR2: SGHRS and YFSETQ. The CDR3 sequence: CASREGDGNQPQHF. The DNA of the CDR3 is TGCGCCAGCAGGGAAGGGGATGGAAATCAGCCCCAGCATTTT. Full variable domain (missing parts from reference TRBV5-1 and TRBJ1-5): KAGVTQTPRYLIKTRGQQVTLSCSPISGHRSVSWYQQTPGQGLQFLFEYFSETQRNKGNFPGRFSGRQFSNSRSEMNVSTLELGDSALYLCASREGDGNQPQHFGDGTRLSIL.

CDR3 DNA sequence: TGTGCCAGCAGCTCCCGACTAGCGGGAGATGGTGAGCAGTTCTTC. Protein product: CASSSRLAGDGEQFF. The chain couples TRBV11-3 to TRBJ2-1; 12 bases map to TRBD2. This CDR3 is built from 15 residues. The V gene's germline CDR1 is SGHNT and CDR2 YENEEA. V shed 4 bases and J 9 bases; nucleotides not matched to a gene: 7.

In its sample, this clone was seen once. This sequence joins TRBV30 and TRBJ1-2; TRBD1 agrees at 9 bases. Germline V CDR1 and CDR2: GTSNPN, SVGIG (reference sequence). The ends lost 4 bases at V and 3 bases at J; junction bases unmatched: 9. The CDR3 contains 15 residues. CDR3 sequence (DNA): TGTGCCTGGAACCTAGGACAGGGGAGGTACTATGGCTACACCTTC. Translating gives CAWNLGQGRYYGYTF.

The V and J genes are TRBV5-1 and TRBJ1-2; TRBD1 is a possible D gene (6 bases). The germline V and J ends were trimmed by 2 bases and 3 bases, with 11 bases remaining between them. Germline lookup yields CDR1 SGHRS and CDR2 YFSETQ. This CDR3 has 14 residues. CDR3: CASSFQGPYYGYTF. The CDR3 bases are TGCGCCAGCAGCTTCCAGGGGCCCTACTATGGCTACACCTTC.

The chain carries TRBV5-1 and TRBJ2-1; D is uncertain. CDR1 is SGHRS, CDR2 YFSETQ, per germline. V was shortened by 4 bases and J by 9 bases, with 8 bases between the two germline ends. The CDR3 length is 11 residues. Here the CDR3 reads CASSLNGEQFF. The DNA for the CDR3 is TGCGCCAGCAGCCTTAACGGTGAGCAGTTCTTC.

The genes are TRBV5-4 and TRBJ2-1, with TRBD2 matching over 11 bases. The CDR3 runs 15 residues. Per germline, CDR1 SGHNT and CDR2 YYREEE (reference sequence). The ends lost 2 bases at V and 2 bases at J; junction bases unmatched: 0. DNA for the CDR3: TGTGCCAGCAGCTTTAGCGGGGGGGCCTACAATGAGCAGTTCTTC. It encodes CASSFSGGAYNEQFF.

V and J are TRBV7-2 and TRBJ1-5; TRBD1 aligns across 8 bases. V lost 5 bases to trimming and J lost 5 bases; unmatched junction nucleotides: 8. Germline CDR1 and CDR2: SGHTA and FQGNSA. There are 15 residues in the CDR3. CDR3: CASSAWTGNDQPQHF. In DNA, the CDR3 is TGTGCCAGCAGCGCCTGGACAGGGAATGATCAGCCCCAGCATTTT.

The chain carries TRBV18 and TRBJ1-1; unclear D gene. Trimming stripped 6 bases from V and 9 bases from J, with 20 bases between. Germline loops: CDR1 KGHSH, CDR2 LQKENI. The CDR3 consists of 14 residues. The CDR3 sequence is CASSPGGQSDKAFF. CDR3 DNA: TGTGCCAGCTCCCCCGGCGGCCAGTCAGACAAAGCTTTCTTT. The full variable domain, its missing parts supplied by reference TRBV18 and TRBJ1-1, is NAGVMQNPRHLVRRRGQEARLRCSPMKGHSHVYWYRQLPEEGLKFMVYLQKENIIDESGMPKERFSAEFPKEGPSILRIQQVVRGDSAAYFCASSPGGQSDKAFFGQGTRLTVV.

CDR3 DNA: TGTGCCTGGAGTCCGAAAGAGACCCAGTACTTC. This translates into CAWSPKETQYF. The chain has TRBV30 and TRBJ2-5; D is unclear. The V and J ends lost 2 bases and 3 bases respectively, with 4 bases between them. Germline CDR1 and CDR2: GTSNPN and SVGIG (reference sequence). The CDR3 is 11 amino acids.

The CDR3 DNA reads as TGTGCCAGCAGCAATAGCGGGGGGGCTCGGGAGACCCAGTACTTC. It is translated as CASSNSGGARETQYF. The rearrangement joins TRBV5-6 to TRBJ2-5, with 11 bases aligning to TRBD2. Germline-derived CDR1 and CDR2 are SGHDT and YYEEEE. Trimming cost V 4 bases and J 5 bases; bases outside gene matches: 7. This CDR3 has 15 amino acids. Together with reference TRBV5-6 and TRBJ2-5, the CDR3 gives the full variable domain: DAGVTQSPTHLIKTRGQQVTLRCSPKSGHDTVSWYQQALGQGPQFIFQYYEEEERQRGNFPDRFSGHQFPNYSSELNVNALLLGDSALYLCASSNSGGARETQYFGPGTRLLVL.

The CDR3 nucleotides are TGTGCCAGCAGCTCCAGAGGTTTGGGTGAAGCTTTCTTT. As protein: CASSSRGLGEAFF. This chain joins TRBV7-8 and TRBJ1-1; D is unclear. The V end was cut by 4 bases, the J end by 7 bases, with 13 bases between. Germline V gives CDR1 SGHVS, CDR2 FQNEAQ. The length of the CDR3 is 13 residues.

This chain joins TRBV7-8 and TRBJ1-1; D ambiguous. The CDR3 is made up of 16 amino acids. V was trimmed by 6 bases and J by 0 bases, leaving 17 bases between them. The germline V gene has CDR1 SGHVS and CDR2 FQNEAQ. The CDR3 nucleotides are TGTGCCAGCAGTCGCACTCCAAGGACGGTGAACACTGAAGCTTTCTTT. It specifies CASSRTPRTVNTEAFF. Full variable domain (outside the CDR3, taken from reference TRBV7-8 and TRBJ1-1): GAGVSQSPRYKVAKRGQDVALRCDPISGHVSLFWYQQALGQGPEFLTYFQNEAQLDKSGLPSDRFFAERPEGSVSTLKIQRTQQEDSAVYLCASSRTPRTVNTEAFFGQGTRLTVV.

This clone appeared once. The chain links TRBV5-1 to TRBJ1-1; 11 positions agree with TRBD1. V dropped 0 bases and J dropped 1; count of bases not matched to a gene: 2. This CDR3 spans 16 amino acids. Germline loops: CDR1 SGHRS, CDR2 YFSETQ. DNA for the CDR3: TGCGCCAGCAGCTTGGACGGGACAGGGGGGAACACTGAAGCTTTCTTT. Translated, it gives CASSLDGTGGNTEAFF. The variable domain in full, completed from reference TRBV5-1 and TRBJ1-1, reads KAGVTQTPRYLIKTRGQQVTLSCSPISGHRSVSWYQQTPGQGLQFLFEYFSETQRNKGNFPGRFSGRQFSNSRSEMNVSTLELGDSALYLCASSLDGTGGNTEAFFGQGTRLTVV.

This clone was recorded once. The chain carries TRBV29-1 and TRBJ1-2, with 12 bases that match TRBD1. This CDR3 contains 13 residues. V was clipped by 6 bases and J by 4 bases; unmatched bases: 3. Germline V lookup: CDR1 SQVTM, CDR2 ANQGSEA. CDR3 amino acids: CSVGTGGIYGYTF. Here the CDR3 DNA reads TGCAGCGTAGGGACAGGGGGCATCTATGGCTACACCTTC.

V usage is TRBV27 and J usage is TRBJ1-1; tentative D call: TRBD1 (5 bases). V was cut by 4 bases and J by 10 bases, with 16 bases left in between. CDR3 length: 13 amino acids. In germline, CDR1 is MNHEY, CDR2 SMNVEV (reference sequence). The CDR3, as DNA: TGTGCCAGCAGTTCACGGGGGGGTTCGCGAGCTTTCTTT. Translating gives CASSSRGGSRAFF.

The V and J genes are TRBV5-6 and TRBJ1-1; the D is unclear. Germline-derived CDR1 and CDR2 are SGHDT and YYEEEE. The CDR3 has 15 amino acids. Trimming removed 0 bases from V and 3 bases from J, with 12 bases in between. In DNA, the CDR3 is TGTGCCAGCAGCTTGGGTGGGCAGATATACACTGAAGCTTTCTTT. It is translated as CASSLGGQIYTEAFF.

This sequence joins TRBV25-1 and TRBJ1-2; D is ambiguous. This CDR3 has 14 amino acids. From germline, CDR1 is MGHDK and CDR2 SYGVNS. V lost 8 bases and J lost 0, with 13 bases in between. The DNA of the CDR3 is TGTGCCAGCGGTAAGGCAGGAACTAACTATGGCTACACCTTC. This encodes CASGKAGTNYGYTF.

This chain joins TRBV12-3 or TRBV12-4 and TRBJ2-3; perhaps TRBD1 as D (5 bases). The ends were cut back, 8 bases at V and 3 bases at J, with 12 bases in the middle. This CDR3 has 13 amino acids. CDR3 sequence: CASGQGTTDTQYF. In DNA form, the CDR3 reads TGTGCCAGCGGGCAGGGCACGACAGATACGCAGTATTTT.

The chain couples TRBV6-5 to TRBJ2-5; 9 bases align to TRBD2. CDR3 length equals 15 residues. CDR1 and CDR2 from the germline V gene are MNHEY and SVGAGI. The J segment lost 5 bases and the V segment lost 0 bases, leaving 4 bases of the junction unmatched. CDR3 protein: CASSYSRGGGETQYF. The CDR3 nucleotides read TGTGCCAGCAGTTACTCGCGGGGGGGCGGGGAGACCCAGTACTTC.

The chain is built from TRBV7-9 and TRBJ1-6; maybe TRBD1 (6 bases). Between the trimmed V and J ends, which lost 5 bases and 7 bases, there was a span of 15 bases. Per germline, CDR1 SEHNR and CDR2 FQNEAQ (reference sequence). This CDR3 is built from 15 residues. CDR3 sequence reads: CASSPHRVGNSPLHF. In DNA form, the CDR3 reads TGTGCCAGCAGCCCACACAGGGTGGGAAATTCACCCCTCCACTTT.

The DNA of the CDR3 is TGTGCCAGCAGTTACTCCAGGGCAGGGAGGAACACTGAAGCTTTCTTT. Its protein product is CASSYSRAGRNTEAFF. The V gene is TRBV6-6, the J gene TRBJ1-1; perhaps TRBD1 as D (5 bases). From germline, CDR1 is MNHNY and CDR2 SVGAGI (reference sequence). This CDR3 contains 16 residues. V dropped 0 bases and J dropped 1 base, with 12 bases sitting between them.

The rearrangement joins TRBV7-9 to TRBJ1-2; 9 bases agree with TRBD1. The CDR3 loop spans 19 amino acids. Looked up from germline, CDR1 is SEHNR and CDR2 is FQNEAQ (reference sequence). With 6 bases clipped from V and 5 bases from J, the junction kept 22 bases outside the gene matches. This CDR3 is CASRTLDRGSAGGIYGYTF. The CDR3, as DNA: TGTGCCAGCAGAACCCTGGACAGGGGTTCGGCGGGGGGCATTTATGGCTACACCTTC.

The rearrangement uses TRBV5-4 and TRBJ2-3, with D uncertain. Trimming pared 3 bases from V and 3 bases from J, leaving 17 bases between. The CDR3 extends over 16 amino acids. The germline gives CDR1 SGHNT, CDR2 YYREEE (reference sequence). As DNA, the CDR3 is TGTGCCAGCAGCTCCCGCGCCCTTGGTTCTACAGATACGCAGTATTTT. Residues: CASSSRALGSTDTQYF.

The CDR3 nucleotides are TGTGCCAGCGCCCCGGCCAGTTTAGGAGGAGATACGCAGTATTTT. Its translation is CASAPASLGGDTQYF. This rearrangement joins TRBV18 to TRBJ2-3; D is perhaps TRBD2 (5 bases). V lost 8 bases, J lost 5 bases, and 20 bases lay in between. Per germline, CDR1 KGHSH and CDR2 LQKENI. This CDR3 is 15 amino acids long. The full variable domain, completed using reference TRBV18 and TRBJ2-3, is NAGVMQNPRHLVRRRGQEARLRCSPMKGHSHVYWYRQLPEEGLKFMVYLQKENIIDESGMPKERFSAEFPKEGPSILRIQQVVRGDSAAYFCASAPASLGGDTQYFGPGTRLTVL.

J is TRBJ1-5 and V is TRBV6-5; perhaps TRBD1 as D (6 bases). Germline CDR1 MNHEY, CDR2 SVGAGI. The CDR3 covers 15 residues. V lost 2 bases, J lost 4 bases, and 12 bases lay in between. The CDR3 loop is CASSYGIGQNQPQHF. The CDR3 DNA follows: TGTGCCAGCAGTTACGGGATCGGACAGAATCAGCCCCAGCATTTT.

This chain uses TRBV2 with TRBJ1-4; D may be TRBD1 (6 bases). The CDR3 is made up of 15 amino acids. The germline gives CDR1 SNHLY, CDR2 FYNNEI. V lost 6 bases and J 3 bases, leaving 14 bases between the germline ends. The CDR3 sequence is CASSHDRSANEKLFF. Written as DNA, the CDR3 is TGTGCCAGCAGCCACGACAGGTCGGCTAATGAAAAACTGTTTTTT.

This chain uses TRBV19 with TRBJ1-3; D is ambiguous. CDR3 length: 13 residues. Germline V gene sequence: CDR1 LNHDA, CDR2 SQIVND (reference sequence). The V gene lost 8 bases and the J gene lost 11 bases, with 19 bases spanning the gap. CDR3: CASGDWVGAAIYF. DNA for the CDR3: TGTGCCAGTGGAGATTGGGTCGGAGCGGCCATATATTTT.

This chain uses TRBV29-1 with TRBJ1-2, with D hard to call. This CDR3 is 15 amino acids long. V was trimmed by 7 bases and J by 0 bases, leaving 18 bases between them. CDR1 SQVTM and CDR2 ANQGSEA come from the germline V gene. CDR3 in DNA: TGCAGCGGGTCCAGTGGCATCCCAACTAACTATGGCTACACCTTC. Its translation is CSGSSGIPTNYGYTF.

The J gene is TRBJ1-3, the V gene TRBV5-8; 8 bases fit TRBD1. Per germline, CDR1 SGHTS and CDR2 YDEGEE. CDR3 length: 16 amino acids. The V segment lost 2 bases and the J segment 3 bases; nucleotides outside the gene matches: 7. The CDR3 sequence is CASSFRQGLIGNTIYF. The DNA of the CDR3 is TGTGCCAGCAGCTTTCGACAGGGGTTAATTGGAAACACCATATATTTT.

V is TRBV6-5 and J is TRBJ1-1; maybe TRBD1 (5 bases). Trimming removed 10 bases from V and 6 bases from J, with 18 bases in between. The CDR3 extends over 13 amino acids. Germline V gene lookup returns CDR1 MNHEY and CDR2 SVGAGI. The CDR3 loop reads CATPGHLGAEAFF. As DNA, the CDR3 is TGTGCCACCCCAGGGCATTTGGGTGCTGAAGCTTTCTTT.

The genes are TRBV7-9 and TRBJ1-2; 9 bases align to TRBD1. The CDR3 covers 17 residues. Germline V gene lookup returns CDR1 SEHNR and CDR2 FQNEAQ (reference sequence). V lost 7 bases, J lost 5 bases, and 17 bases stayed unmatched. The CDR3: CASKRRRTGEKSYGYTF. In DNA form, the CDR3 reads TGTGCCAGCAAGCGGAGGAGGACAGGGGAAAAGAGTTATGGCTACACCTTC.